This section outlines one T cell receptor (beta chain) sequence together with its context. The antigen is unknown. Sample time point: neoterminal ileum biopsy at postoperative endoscopy, about 6 months after surgery. The repertoire was sequenced with immunoSEQ multiplex PCR; TCRdb's copy has only in-frame clones and lacks some. The table lists over a thousand clones, about 90% of them singletons. The data stem from a study of T cell repertoires in ileal Crohn's disease. Whole-study findings and limits: Sorted CD8 T cells held more high-frequency clones than CD4.

Germline V gene data show CDR1 as LGHNT and CDR2 as FRNRAP. V was cut by 2 bases and J by 4 bases, with 11 bases left in between. There are 15 residues in the CDR3. Sequences were obtained from ileal tissue. The sequence derives from an adult with Crohn's disease. The V call is TRBV12-5, the J call TRBJ2-2; D is possibly TRBD1 (6 bases). The CDR3 nucleotides are TGTGCTAGTGGTTTGACATTACAGGGCACCGGGGAGCTGTTTTTT. Amino acids: CASGLTLQGTGELFF.